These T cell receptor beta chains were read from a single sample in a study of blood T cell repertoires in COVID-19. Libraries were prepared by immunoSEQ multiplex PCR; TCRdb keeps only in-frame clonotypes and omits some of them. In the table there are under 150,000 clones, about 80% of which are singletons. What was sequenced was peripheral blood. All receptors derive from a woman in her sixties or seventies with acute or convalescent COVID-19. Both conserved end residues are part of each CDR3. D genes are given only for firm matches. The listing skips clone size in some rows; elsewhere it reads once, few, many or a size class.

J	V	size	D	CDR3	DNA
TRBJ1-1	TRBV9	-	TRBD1	CARHQTGSNTEAFF	TGTGCCCGGCACCAGACAGGGAGTAACACTGAAGCTTTCTTT
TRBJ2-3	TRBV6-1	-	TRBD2	CASSGWTSGSFNTQYF	TGTGCCAGCAGTGGTTGGACTAGCGGGAGTTTTAATACGCAGTATTTT
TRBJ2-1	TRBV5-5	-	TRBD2	CASSQDRIAGEWVEQFF	TGTGCCAGCAGCCAGGATCGTATAGCGGGAGAATGGGTTGAGCAGTTCTTC
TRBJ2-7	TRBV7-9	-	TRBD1	CASSLRPGQGAYEQYF	TGTGCCAGCAGCCTACGACCGGGACAGGGTGCCTACGAGCAGTACTTC
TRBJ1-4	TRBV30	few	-	CAWSVTLMGGELFF	TGTGCCTGGAGTGTAACCCTAATGGGGGGGGAACTGTTTTTT
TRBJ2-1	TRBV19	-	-	CASSTTQGDEQFF	TGTGCCAGTAGTACCACACAGGGAGATGAGCAGTTCTTC
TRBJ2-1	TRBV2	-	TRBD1	CASSDWDRGVFF	TGTGCCAGCAGTGATTGGGACAGGGGGGTGTTCTTC
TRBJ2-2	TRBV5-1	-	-	CASSSQNTGELFF	TGCGCCAGCAGCTCCCAAAACACCGGGGAGCTGTTTTTT
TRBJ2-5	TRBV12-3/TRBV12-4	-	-	CASSWEGVGTQYF	TGTGCCAGCAGTTGGGAAGGGGTTGGGACCCAGTACTTC
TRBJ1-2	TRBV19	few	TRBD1	CASSQDRGRYGYTF	TGTGCCAGTAGTCAGGACAGGGGACGGTATGGCTACACCTTC
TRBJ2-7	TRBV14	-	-	CASSSTRRGTEQYF	TGTGCCAGCAGCTCAACCCGAAGGGGGACCGAGCAGTACTTC
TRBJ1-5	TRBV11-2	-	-	CASSLEILQPQHF	TGTGCCAGCAGCTTAGAGATACTTCAGCCCCAGCATTTT
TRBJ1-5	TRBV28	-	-	CASSPPQGHQPQHF	TGTGCCAGCAGTCCCCCCCAGGGCCATCAGCCCCAGCATTTT
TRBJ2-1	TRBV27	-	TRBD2	CASSLRSSGKGEQFF	TGTGCCAGCAGTTTAAGGTCTAGCGGGAAGGGTGAGCAGTTCTTC
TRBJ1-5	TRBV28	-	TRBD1	CASSRPGTGINQPQHF	TGTGCCAGCAGTCGTCCCGGGACAGGGATCAATCAGCCCCAGCATTTT
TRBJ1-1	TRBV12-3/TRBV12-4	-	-	CASSSQGWTEAFF	TGTGCCAGCAGTTCCCAGGGGTGGACTGAAGCTTTCTTT
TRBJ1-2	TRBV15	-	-	CATSTRTAQLFGYTF	TGTGCCACCAGCACCCGGACAGCCCAATTGTTTGGCTACACCTTC
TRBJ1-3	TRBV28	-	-	CATISSGNTIYF	TGTGCCACGATCAGCTCTGGAAACACCATATATTTT
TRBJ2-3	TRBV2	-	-	CASSDSLTQYF	TGTGCCAGCAGTGATAGTCTTACGCAGTATTTT
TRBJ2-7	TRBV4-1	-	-	CASSQSQGYEQYF	TGCGCCAGCAGCCAAAGTCAGGGCTACGAGCAGTACTTC
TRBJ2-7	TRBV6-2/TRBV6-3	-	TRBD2	CASSSPGLPYEQYF	TGTGCCAGCAGCTCCCCGGGACTACCCTACGAGCAGTACTTC
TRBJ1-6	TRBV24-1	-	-	CATRGHDNSPLHF	TGTGCCACCAGGGGACACGATAATTCACCCCTCCACTTT
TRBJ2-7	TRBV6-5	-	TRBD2	CASKLAGLDYEQYF	TGTGCCAGCAAACTAGCGGGTCTCGACTACGAGCAGTACTTC
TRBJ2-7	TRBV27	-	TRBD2	CASSLSGREGNEQYF	TGTGCCAGCAGTTTATCCGGGCGGGAGGGGAACGAGCAGTACTTC
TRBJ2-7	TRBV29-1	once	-	CSVRAGSYEQYF	TGCAGCGTCAGGGCAGGTAGCTACGAGCAGTACTTC
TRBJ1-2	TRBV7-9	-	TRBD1	CASSPYAGTGRGYTF	TGTGCCAGCAGCCCTTACGCCGGGACAGGACGTGGCTACACCTTC
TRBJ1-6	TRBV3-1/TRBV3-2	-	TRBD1	CASSQGGQVYSPLHF	TGTGCCAGCAGCCAAGGAGGACAGGTCTATTCACCCCTCCACTTT
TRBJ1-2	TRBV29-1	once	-	CSVGGGADGYTF	TGCAGCGTAGGTGGGGGGGCCGATGGCTACACCTTC
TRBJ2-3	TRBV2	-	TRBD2	CASTEGTSGNAQYF	TGTGCCAGCACCGAAGGGACTAGCGGGAACGCGCAGTATTTT
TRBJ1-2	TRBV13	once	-	CASSLGQRVHYGYTF	TGTGCCAGCAGCTTAGGCCAACGGGTACACTATGGCTACACCTTC
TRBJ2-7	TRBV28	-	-	CASSTWRGRAGYEQYF	TGTGCCAGCAGCACTTGGAGGGGGAGGGCCGGCTACGAGCAGTACTTC
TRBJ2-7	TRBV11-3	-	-	CASSSSGERSYEQYF	TGTGCCAGCAGCTCTTCGGGGGAGCGCTCCTACGAGCAGTACTTC
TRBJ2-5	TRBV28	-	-	CASSSTRETQYF	TGTGCCAGCAGTTCTACCCGAGAGACCCAGTACTTC
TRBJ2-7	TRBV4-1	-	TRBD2	CASSPLGRENEQYF	TGCGCCAGCAGCCCACTAGGGCGGGAGAACGAGCAGTACTTC
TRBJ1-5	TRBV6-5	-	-	CASRSGQHNQPQHF	TGTGCCAGCAGAAGTGGACAGCACAATCAGCCCCAGCATTTT
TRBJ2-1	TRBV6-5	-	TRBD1	CASSGTGGSYNEQFF	TGTGCCAGCAGCGGGACAGGGGGCTCCTACAATGAGCAGTTCTTC
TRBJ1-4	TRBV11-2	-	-	CASSQTFGFREKLFF	TGTGCCAGCAGCCAGACTTTCGGGTTCCGGGAAAAACTGTTTTTT
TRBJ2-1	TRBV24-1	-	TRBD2	CATGGSGRVDEQFF	TGTGCCACTGGGGGTAGCGGGAGGGTTGATGAGCAGTTCTTC
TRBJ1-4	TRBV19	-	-	CASSLGRSATNEKLFF	TGTGCCAGTAGTCTGGGCAGGTCTGCAACTAATGAAAAACTGTTTTTT
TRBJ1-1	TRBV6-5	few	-	CASSLQGSGYTEAFF	TGTGCCAGCAGCCTACAGGGATCTGGGTACACTGAAGCTTTCTTT
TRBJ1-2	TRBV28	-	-	CASTQGGALYGYTF	TGTGCCAGCACCCAAGGGGGGGCCCTCTATGGCTACACCTTC
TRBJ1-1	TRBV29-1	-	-	CSVQGMGTEAFF	TGCAGCGTTCAGGGGATGGGCACTGAAGCTTTCTTT
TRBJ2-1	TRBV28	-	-	CASSLINEQFF	TGTGCCAGCAGTTTAATAAATGAGCAGTTCTTC
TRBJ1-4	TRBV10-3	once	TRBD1	CAISAGGARYEKLFF	TGTGCCATCAGTGCAGGGGGCGCAAGGTACGAAAAACTGTTTTTT
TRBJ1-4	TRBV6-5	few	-	CASSSGSTNEKLFF	TGTGCCAGCAGCTCGGGAAGCACTAATGAAAAACTGTTTTTT
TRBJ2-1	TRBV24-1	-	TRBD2	CATRYQGLAGDEQFF	TGTGCCACCCGATATCAGGGACTAGCGGGCGATGAGCAGTTCTTC
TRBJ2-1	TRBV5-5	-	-	CASNLPHGNEQFF	TGTGCCAGCAACCTCCCCCACGGGAATGAGCAGTTCTTC